This T cell receptor beta chain was profiled in a study of blood T cell repertoires in COVID-19. Study summary: The United States, Italy and Spain were the sources of the acute and convalescent COVID-19 samples. T cells, B-cell-depleted T cells, or PBMCs supplied cDNA or gDNA.

The CDR3 consists of 16 residues. Germline V gene lookup returns CDR1 LGHDT and CDR2 YNNKEL (reference sequence). V lost 7 bases, J lost 0 bases, and 7 bases stayed unmatched. Original methodology: Quantification of nucleated cells was approximated via reference gene primer amplification. The method was immunoSEQ multiplex PCR; TCRdb's version includes in-frame clones alone and lacks a portion of them. V, J and clone size are taken as reported in that table, and D and trimming were inferred from the DNA itself. The sample carries 100,000 or so clones, 80% to 95% recorded once. This TCR came from a man aged 50 to 59 with active COVID-19. Material for sequencing was peripheral blood. The rearrangement uses TRBV3-1 (or the pseudogene TRBV3-2) and TRBJ2-5; 11 nucleotides agree with TRBD2. CDR3 sequence (DNA): TGTGCCAGCACCAAACGACTAGCGGGGAACCAAGAGACCCAGTACTTC. The encoded protein is CASTKRLAGNQETQYF.